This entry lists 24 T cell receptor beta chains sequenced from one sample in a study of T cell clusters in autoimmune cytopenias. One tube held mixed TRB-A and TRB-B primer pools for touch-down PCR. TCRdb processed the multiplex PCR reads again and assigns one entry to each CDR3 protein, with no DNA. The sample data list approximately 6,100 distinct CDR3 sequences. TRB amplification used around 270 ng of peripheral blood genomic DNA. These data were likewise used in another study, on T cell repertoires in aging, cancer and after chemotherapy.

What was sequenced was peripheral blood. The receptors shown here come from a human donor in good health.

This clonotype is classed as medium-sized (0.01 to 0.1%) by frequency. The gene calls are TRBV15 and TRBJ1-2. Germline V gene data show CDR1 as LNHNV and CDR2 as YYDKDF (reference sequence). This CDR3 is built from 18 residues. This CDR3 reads CATSIFPAARAPNYGYTF.

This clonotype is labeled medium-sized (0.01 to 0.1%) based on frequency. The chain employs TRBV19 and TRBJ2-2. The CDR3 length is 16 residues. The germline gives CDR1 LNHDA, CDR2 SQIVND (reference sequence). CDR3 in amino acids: CASSILYSTGTGELFF.

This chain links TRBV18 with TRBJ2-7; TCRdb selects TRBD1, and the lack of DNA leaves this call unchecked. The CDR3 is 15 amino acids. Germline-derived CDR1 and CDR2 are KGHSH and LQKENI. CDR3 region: CASSQRTGPASEQYF.

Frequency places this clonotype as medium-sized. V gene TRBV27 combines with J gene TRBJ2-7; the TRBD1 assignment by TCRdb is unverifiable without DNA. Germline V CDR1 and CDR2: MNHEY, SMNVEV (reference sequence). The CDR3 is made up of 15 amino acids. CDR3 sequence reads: CASSFTGTEGYEQYF.

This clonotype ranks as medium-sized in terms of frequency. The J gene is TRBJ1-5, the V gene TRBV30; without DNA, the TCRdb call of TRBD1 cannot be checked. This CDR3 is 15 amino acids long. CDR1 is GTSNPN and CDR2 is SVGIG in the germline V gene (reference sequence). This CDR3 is CAWRPRGQPNQPQHF. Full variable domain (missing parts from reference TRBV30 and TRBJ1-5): SQTIHQWPATLVQPVGSPLSLECTVEGTSNPNLYWYRQAAGRGLQLLFYSVGIGQISSEVPQNLSASRPQDRQFILSSKKLLLSDSGFYLCAWRPRGQPNQPQHFGDGTRLSIL.

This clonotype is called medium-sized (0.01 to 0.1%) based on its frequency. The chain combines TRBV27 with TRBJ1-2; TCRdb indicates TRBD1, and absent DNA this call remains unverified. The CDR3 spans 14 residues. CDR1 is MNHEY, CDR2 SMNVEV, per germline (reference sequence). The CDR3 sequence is CASSPGGALYGYTF.

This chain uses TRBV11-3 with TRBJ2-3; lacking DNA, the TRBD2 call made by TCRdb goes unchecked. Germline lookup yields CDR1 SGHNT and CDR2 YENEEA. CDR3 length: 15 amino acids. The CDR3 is CASSLAQPRADTQYF.

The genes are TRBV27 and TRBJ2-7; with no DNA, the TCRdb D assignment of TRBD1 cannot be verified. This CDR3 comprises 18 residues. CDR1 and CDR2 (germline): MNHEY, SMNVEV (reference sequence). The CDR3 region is CASSPRQDGQESSYEQYF.

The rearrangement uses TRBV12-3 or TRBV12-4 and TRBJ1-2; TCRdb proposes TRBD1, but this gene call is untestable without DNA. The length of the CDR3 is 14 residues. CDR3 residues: CASRPAGQGHGYTF.

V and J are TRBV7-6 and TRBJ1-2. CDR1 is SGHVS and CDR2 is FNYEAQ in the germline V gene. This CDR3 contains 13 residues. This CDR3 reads CASSRISNYGYTF.

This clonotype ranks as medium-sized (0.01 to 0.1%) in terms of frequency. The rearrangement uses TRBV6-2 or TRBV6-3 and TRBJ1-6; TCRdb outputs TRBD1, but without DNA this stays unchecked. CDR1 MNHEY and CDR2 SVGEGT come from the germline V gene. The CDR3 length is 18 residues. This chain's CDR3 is CASSYSIASPVKDSPLHF.

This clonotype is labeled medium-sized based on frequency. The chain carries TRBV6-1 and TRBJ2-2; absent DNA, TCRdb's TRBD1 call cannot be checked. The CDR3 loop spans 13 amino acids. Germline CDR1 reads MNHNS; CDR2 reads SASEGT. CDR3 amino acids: CASRRTGAGELFF.

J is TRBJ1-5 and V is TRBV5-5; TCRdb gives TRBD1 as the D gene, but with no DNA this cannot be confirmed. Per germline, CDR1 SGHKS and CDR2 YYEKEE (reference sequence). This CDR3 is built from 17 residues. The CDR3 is CASLLDRGQFTGQPQHF.

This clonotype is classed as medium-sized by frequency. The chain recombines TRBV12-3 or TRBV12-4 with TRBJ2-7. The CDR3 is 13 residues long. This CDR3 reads CASSSQVIAEQYF.

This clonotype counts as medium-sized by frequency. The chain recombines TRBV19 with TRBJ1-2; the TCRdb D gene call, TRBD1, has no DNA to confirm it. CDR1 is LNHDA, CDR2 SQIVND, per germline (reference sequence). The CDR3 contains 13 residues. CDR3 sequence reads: CASGQASNYGYTF. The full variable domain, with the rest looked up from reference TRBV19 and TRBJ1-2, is DGGITQSPKYLFRKEGQNVTLSCEQNLNHDAMYWYRQDPGQGLRLIYYSQIVNDFQKGDIAEGYSVSREKKESFPLTVTSAQKNPTAFYLCASGQASNYGYTFGSGTRLTVV.

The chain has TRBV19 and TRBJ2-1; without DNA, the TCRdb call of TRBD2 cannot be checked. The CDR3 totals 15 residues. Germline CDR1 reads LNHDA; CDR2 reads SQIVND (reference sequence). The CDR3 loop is CASSIDSGAYNEQFF. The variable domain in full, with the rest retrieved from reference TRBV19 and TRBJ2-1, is DGGITQSPKYLFRKEGQNVTLSCEQNLNHDAMYWYRQDPGQGLRLIYYSQIVNDFQKGDIAEGYSVSREKKESFPLTVTSAQKNPTAFYLCASSIDSGAYNEQFFGPGTRLTVL.

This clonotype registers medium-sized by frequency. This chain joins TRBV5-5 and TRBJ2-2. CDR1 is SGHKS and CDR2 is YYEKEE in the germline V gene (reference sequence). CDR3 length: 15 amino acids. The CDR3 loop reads CASSLLQASTGELFF. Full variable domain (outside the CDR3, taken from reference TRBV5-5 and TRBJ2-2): DAGVTQSPTHLIKTRGQQVTLRCSPISGHKSVSWYQQVLGQGPQFIFQYYEKEERGRGNFPDRFSARQFPNYSSELNVNALLLGDSALYLCASSLLQASTGELFFGEGSRLTVL.

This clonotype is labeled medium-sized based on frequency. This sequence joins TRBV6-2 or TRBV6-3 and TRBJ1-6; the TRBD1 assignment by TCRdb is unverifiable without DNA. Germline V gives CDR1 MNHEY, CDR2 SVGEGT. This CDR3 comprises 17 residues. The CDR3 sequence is CASSYPDRVGSNSPLHF.

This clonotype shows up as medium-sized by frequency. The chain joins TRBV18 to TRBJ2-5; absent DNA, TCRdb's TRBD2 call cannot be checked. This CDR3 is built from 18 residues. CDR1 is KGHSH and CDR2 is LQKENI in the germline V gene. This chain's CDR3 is CASSPPGTSGGRVETQYF.

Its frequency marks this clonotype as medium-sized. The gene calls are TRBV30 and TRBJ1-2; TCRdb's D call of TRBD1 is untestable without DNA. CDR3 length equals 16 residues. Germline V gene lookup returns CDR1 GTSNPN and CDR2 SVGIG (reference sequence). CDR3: CAWTVRSRGRFYGYTF.

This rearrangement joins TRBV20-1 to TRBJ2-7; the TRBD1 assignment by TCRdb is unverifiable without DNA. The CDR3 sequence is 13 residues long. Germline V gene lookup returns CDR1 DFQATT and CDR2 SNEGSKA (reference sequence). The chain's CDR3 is CSAAPLDRDEQYF.

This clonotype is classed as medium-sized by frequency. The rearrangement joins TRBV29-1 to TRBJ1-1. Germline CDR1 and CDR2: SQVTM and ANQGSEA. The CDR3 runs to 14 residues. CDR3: CSAGYLLRDTEAFF. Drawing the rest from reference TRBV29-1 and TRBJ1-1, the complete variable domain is SAVISQKPSRDICQRGTSLTIQCQVDSQVTMMFWYRQQPGQSLTLIATANQGSEATYESGFVIDKFPISRPNLTFSTLTVSNMSPEDSSIYLCSAGYLLRDTEAFFGQGTRLTVV.

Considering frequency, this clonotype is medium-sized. CDR3 region: CASSLSGRGTDTQYF. This chain uses TRBV13 with TRBJ2-3; TCRdb designates TRBD1, a call that cannot be tested without DNA. Germline V gives CDR1 PRHDT, CDR2 FYEKMQ (reference sequence). This CDR3 comprises 15 residues.

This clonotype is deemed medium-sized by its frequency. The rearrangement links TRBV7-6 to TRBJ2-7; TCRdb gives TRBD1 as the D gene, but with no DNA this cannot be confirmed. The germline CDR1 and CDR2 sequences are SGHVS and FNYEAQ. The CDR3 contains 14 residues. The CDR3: CASSPGGSSYEQYF.